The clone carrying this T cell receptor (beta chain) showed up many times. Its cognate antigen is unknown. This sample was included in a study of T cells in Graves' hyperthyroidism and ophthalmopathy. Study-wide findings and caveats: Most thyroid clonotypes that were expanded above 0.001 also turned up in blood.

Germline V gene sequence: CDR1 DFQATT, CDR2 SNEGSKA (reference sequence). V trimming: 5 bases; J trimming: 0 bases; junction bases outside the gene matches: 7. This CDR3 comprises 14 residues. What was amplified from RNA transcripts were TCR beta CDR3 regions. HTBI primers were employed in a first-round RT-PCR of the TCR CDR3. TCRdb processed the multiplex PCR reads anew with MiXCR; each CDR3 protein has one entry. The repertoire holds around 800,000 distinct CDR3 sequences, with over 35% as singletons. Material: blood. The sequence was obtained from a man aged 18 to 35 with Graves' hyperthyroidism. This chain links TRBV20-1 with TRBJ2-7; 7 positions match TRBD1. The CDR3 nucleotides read TGCAGTGCTTCTGGCAGGGACAGCTCCTACGAGCAGTACTTC. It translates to CSASGRDSSYEQYF.